This T cell receptor (beta chain) was sequenced in a study of blood T cell repertoires in COVID-19. The table came from immunoSEQ multiplex PCR; TCRdb's copy has only in-frame clones and leaves some out. The sample lists about 140,000 clones; approximately 80% were seen once. Germline trimming cut 1 base from V and 3 bases from J; bases unmatched to any gene: 5. From germline, CDR1 is SGHTA and CDR2 FQGTGA. CDR3 length equals 16 residues. Residents of 24 US areas, aged roughly 18 to 89 years, made up the participants. Cohorts were assigned according to the clinical history that participants reported. The receptor's source is a woman aged 18-29 years who had been exposed to COVID-19. The sample comprised PBMCs or T cells enriched from blood (not recorded which). The chain carries TRBV7-3 and TRBJ2-3; 9 positions agree with TRBD2. CDR3 sequence (DNA): TGTGCCAGCAGCTTAATTGCGGGACTAGCTACAGATACGCAGTATTTT. This sequence encodes CASSLIAGLATDTQYF.